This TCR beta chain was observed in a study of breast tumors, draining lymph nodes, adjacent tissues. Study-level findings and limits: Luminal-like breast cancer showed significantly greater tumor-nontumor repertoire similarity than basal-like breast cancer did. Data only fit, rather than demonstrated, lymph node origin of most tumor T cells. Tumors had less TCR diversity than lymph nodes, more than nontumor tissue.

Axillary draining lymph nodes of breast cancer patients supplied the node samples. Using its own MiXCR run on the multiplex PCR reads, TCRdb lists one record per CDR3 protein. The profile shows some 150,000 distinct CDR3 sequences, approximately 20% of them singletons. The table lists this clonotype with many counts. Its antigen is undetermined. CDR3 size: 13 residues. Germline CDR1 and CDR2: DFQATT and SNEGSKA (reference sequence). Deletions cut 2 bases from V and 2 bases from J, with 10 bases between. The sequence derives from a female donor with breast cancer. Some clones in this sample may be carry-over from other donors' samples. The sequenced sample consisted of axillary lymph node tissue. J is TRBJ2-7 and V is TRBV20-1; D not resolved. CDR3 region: CSARSSFAYEQYF. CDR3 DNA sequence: TGCAGTGCTAGATCATCTTTCGCCTACGAGCAGTACTTC.